This is a list of T cell receptor beta chains from one sample in a study of blood T cell repertoires in COVID-19. Libraries were prepared by immunoSEQ multiplex PCR; TCRdb keeps only in-frame clonotypes and omits some of them. Of hundreds of thousands of clones in the sample, roughly nine tenths were seen once. The sequenced sample was peripheral blood. Receptors were obtained from a middle-aged man with acute or convalescent COVID-19. Both conserved end residues are part of each CDR3. The D gene is left open where the match is weak. Clone sizes are given selectively: once, few, many, or a class where the clone is expanded.

>TRBJ2-7|TRBV20-1|once|-
TGCAGTGCTAGAGATGAGTACGAGCAGTACTTC
CSARDEYEQYF
>TRBJ2-3|TRBV7-2|-|-
TGTGCCAGCAGCATCAGACTGGATACGCAGTATTTT
CASSIRLDTQYF
>TRBJ1-3|TRBV29-1|-|-
TGCAGCGTTGAAATTCCGGGTCTCGCGGGAAACACCATATATTTT
CSVEIPGLAGNTIYF
>TRBJ1-5|TRBV3-1/TRBV3-2|-|-
TGTGCCAGCAGCCAAGATTTAAGTTCCGGTCAGCCCCAGCATTTT
CASSQDLSSGQPQHF
>TRBJ2-1|TRBV10-3|-|TRBD1
TGTGCCATCAGTGTCCGGGACAGGGAATCAAATGAGCAGTTCTTC
CAISVRDRESNEQFF
>TRBJ2-3|TRBV2|-|TRBD2
TGTGCCAGCACCCCAGGACTAGCGGGAAGTAGTGCGCAGTATTTT
CASTPGLAGSSAQYF
>TRBJ2-7|TRBV13|-|TRBD1
TGTGCCAGCAGCACCCGGGACAGCTCCTACGAGCAGTACTTC
CASSTRDSSYEQYF
>TRBJ2-7|TRBV2|-|-
TGTGCCAGCAGCGAGCGTCTTTGGTACGAGCAGTACTTC
CASSERLWYEQYF
>TRBJ2-2|TRBV30|-|-
TGTGCCTGGAGTGCCACGAGGCTGTTTTTT
CAWSATRLFF
>TRBJ2-7|TRBV10-3|-|-
TGTGCCATCAGTGAGTCGTACACCGACTCCTACGAGCAGTACTTC
CAISESYTDSYEQYF
>TRBJ2-1|TRBV27|-|-
TGTGCCAGCAGATGGACAGAGACTTACAATGAGCAGTTCTTC
CASRWTETYNEQFF
>TRBJ1-2|TRBV11-2|-|-
TGTGCCAGCAGCTCAAACCCCAGTTCTAACTATGGCTACACCTTC
CASSSNPSSNYGYTF
>TRBJ2-1|TRBV27|-|TRBD2
TGTGCCAGCAGTTTCGAGCTAGCGGGAGCCAGCGAGCAGTTCTTC
CASSFELAGASEQFF
>TRBJ2-4|TRBV30|-|TRBD1
TGTGCCTGGAGCCGGGACAGAAACATTCAGTACTTC
CAWSRDRNIQYF
>TRBJ1-5|TRBV6-6|-|-
TGTGCCACCTCGGGTGGCAATCAGCCCCAGCATTTT
CATSGGNQPQHF
>TRBJ2-1|TRBV7-8|-|TRBD2
TGTGCCAGCGGAGGAGCGGGGGGCACCTACAATGAGCAGTTCTTC
CASGGAGGTYNEQFF
>TRBJ1-1|TRBV2|-|TRBD1
TGTGCCAGCAGTGAAGGACAGGGATGGACTGAAGCTTTCTTT
CASSEGQGWTEAFF
>TRBJ1-2|TRBV6-5|-|TRBD1
TGTGCCAGCAGTTACTCCCGGACAGGGGGCGGGTATGGCTACACCTTC
CASSYSRTGGGYGYTF
>TRBJ1-2|TRBV9|-|-
TGTGCCAGCAGCGTAAGCCCAGCAGCAGGTTCTAACTATGGCTACACCTTC
CASSVSPAAGSNYGYTF
>TRBJ1-2|TRBV5-4|-|-
TGTGCCAGCAGCTTAGAGACAGCATATCGCTACACCTTC
CASSLETAYRYTF
>TRBJ2-7|TRBV4-2|-|TRBD2
TGTGCCAGCAGCCAAGATGGGACTAGCGGTTCCTACGAGCAGTACTTC
CASSQDGTSGSYEQYF
>TRBJ2-7|TRBV13|once|TRBD2
TGTGCCAGCAGCTTCGGGACTAGCGGTTCCTACGAGCAGTACTTC
CASSFGTSGSYEQYF
>TRBJ2-5|TRBV5-5|-|TRBD2
TGTGCCAGCAGCTTGGCCCAGGGAGGGGTAGAGACCCAGTACTTC
CASSLAQGGVETQYF
>TRBJ1-2|TRBV6-5|-|-
TGTGCCAGCAGTTACTCAGGAGGGGATGGCTACACCTTC
CASSYSGGDGYTF
>TRBJ2-5|TRBV11-3|-|-
TGTGCCAGCAGCTTAACGGGACAAGAGTGGGAGACCCAGTACTTC
CASSLTGQEWETQYF
>TRBJ2-4|TRBV5-1|-|-
TGCGCCAGCAGCTTGAGGCCAGGGGAAAACATTCAGTACTTC
CASSLRPGENIQYF
>TRBJ1-5|TRBV19|-|TRBD1
TGTGCCAGTAGTGAACAAACAGGGGGCCAGCCCCAGCATTTT
CASSEQTGGQPQHF
>TRBJ2-7|TRBV6-6|-|TRBD2
TGTGCCAGCAGTTACGCTATAGCGGGGGCCTCCTACGAGCAGTACTTC
CASSYAIAGASYEQYF
>TRBJ2-3|TRBV7-6|-|-
TGTGCCAGCAGCCAAAGCCCAGATACGCAGTATTTT
CASSQSPDTQYF